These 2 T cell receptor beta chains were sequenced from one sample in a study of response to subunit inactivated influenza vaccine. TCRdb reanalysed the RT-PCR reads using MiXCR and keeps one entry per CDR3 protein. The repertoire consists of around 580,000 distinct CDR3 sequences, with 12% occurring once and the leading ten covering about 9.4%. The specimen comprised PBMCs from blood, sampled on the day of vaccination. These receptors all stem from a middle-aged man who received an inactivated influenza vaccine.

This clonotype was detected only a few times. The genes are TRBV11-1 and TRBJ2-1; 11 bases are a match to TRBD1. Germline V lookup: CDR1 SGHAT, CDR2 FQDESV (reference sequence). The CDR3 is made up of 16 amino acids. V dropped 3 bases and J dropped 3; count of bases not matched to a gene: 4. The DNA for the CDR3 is TGTGCCAGCAGCTTTGGGACAGGGGGTGTCTACAATGAGCAGTTCTTC. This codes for CASSFGTGGVYNEQFF. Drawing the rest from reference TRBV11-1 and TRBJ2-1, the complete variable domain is EAEVAQSPRYKITEKSQAVAFWCDPISGHATLYWYRQILGQGPELLVQFQDESVVDDSQLPKDRFSAERLKGVDSTLKIQPAELGDSAMYLCASSFGTGGVYNEQFFGPGTRLTVL.

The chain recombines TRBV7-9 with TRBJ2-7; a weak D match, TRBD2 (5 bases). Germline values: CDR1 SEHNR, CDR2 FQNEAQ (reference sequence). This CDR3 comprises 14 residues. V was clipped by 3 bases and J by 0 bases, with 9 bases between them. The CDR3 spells CASSFRDTSYEQYF. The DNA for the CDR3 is TGTGCCAGCAGCTTCCGGGATACCTCCTACGAGCAGTACTTC.